This passage covers 22 T cell receptor beta chains from one sample sequenced in a study of vaccination and CD4 T cells after COVID-19. Sequence data for DNA of cultured CD4+ T cells were generated by the Oncomine TCR Beta short-read assay. TCRdb redid the calling of the PCR reads with MiXCR, one entry per CDR3 protein. The sample has 6,500 to 8,500 distinct CDR3 sequences; under 40% are singletons. Antigen specificity for these receptors is unknown. Sample treatment: approximately 9-day PBMC culture with coronavirus spike peptide pools or control peptides (ViraFEST assay). Ahead of the COVID-19 pandemic (2011-2018), the CD4+ T cells of the unexposed donor were collected. The sequencing sample was made of CD4+ T cells from blood, cultured in vitro. The receptors here all came from a human donor in good health.

The chain links TRBV19 to TRBJ2-2, with 10 positions matching TRBD2. The CDR3 has 17 residues. Germline V gene lookup returns CDR1 LNHDA and CDR2 SQIVND (reference sequence). The trim removed 2 bases at V and 4 bases at J, leaving 7 bases unmatched. CDR3 sequence (DNA): TGTGCCAGTAGTATAAAGGGCCAGCGGGGGGGCACCGGGGAGCTGTTTTTT. It is translated as CASSIKGQRGGTGELFF.

The chain recombines TRBV11-2 with TRBJ2-3; possibly TRBD2 for D (6 bases). CDR1 and CDR2 (germline): SGHAT, FQNNGV. CDR3 length: 17 residues. The ends were cut back, 2 bases at V and 6 bases at J, with 21 bases in the middle. The CDR3 spells CASSLSTRLVRTDTQYF. In DNA form, the CDR3 reads TGTGCCAGCAGCTTAAGTACCAGACTAGTAAGAACGGATACGCAGTATTTT.

The DNA of the CDR3 is TGTGCCAGCAGTTTAAAGTTTCCCAAAGCTTTCTTT. Its protein product is CASSLKFPKAFF. The chain is built from TRBV28 and TRBJ1-1, with D uncertain. This CDR3 spans 12 amino acids. Deletions cut 2 bases from V and 9 bases from J, with 10 bases between. Germline V gives CDR1 MDHEN, CDR2 SYDVKM.

The chain joins TRBV6-1 to TRBJ2-3; 9 bases fit TRBD1. CDR3 size: 17 residues. The V and J ends lost 6 bases and 3 bases, in that order; junction bases with no gene match: 13. In germline, CDR1 is MNHNS, CDR2 SASEGT. The CDR3 sequence: CASSPSFRQGVTDTQYF. The CDR3 DNA is TGTGCCAGCAGCCCTTCCTTTAGACAGGGGGTGACAGATACGCAGTATTTT.

The rearrangement joins TRBV10-2 to TRBJ1-2; 7 bases are shared with TRBD1. Germline CDR1 and CDR2: WSHSY and SAAADI. V shed 2 bases, J shed 4 bases, and the junction held 7 bases outside the gene matches. This CDR3 spans 15 amino acids. CDR3 sequence reads: CASSETPGQLYGYTF. Here the CDR3 DNA reads TGCGCCAGCAGTGAGACACCGGGACAGCTCTATGGCTACACCTTC.

The chain has TRBV18 and TRBJ1-2; D is undetermined. V was trimmed by 2 bases and J by 4 bases, leaving 17 bases between them. From germline, CDR1 is KGHSH and CDR2 LQKENI. The CDR3 runs 16 residues. In DNA form, the CDR3 reads TGTGCCAGCTCACCAATAACGTCAGGTGCGCCCTATGGCTACACCTTC. It codes for CASSPITSGAPYGYTF.

The V gene is TRBV20-1, the J gene TRBJ2-4; D unclear. Germline CDR1 DFQATT, CDR2 SNEGSKA (reference sequence). The CDR3 length is 13 residues. The CDR3 protein is CSALLVGKNIQYF. CDR3 bases: TGCAGCGCCTTGTTGGTTGGCAAAAACATTCAGTACTTC.

The chain employs TRBV3-1 and TRBJ1-1, with no clear D. This CDR3 has 13 residues. Deletions cut 3 bases from V and 3 bases from J, with 8 bases between. Looked up from germline, CDR1 is LGHDT and CDR2 is YNNKEL (reference sequence). The CDR3 here is CASSHGSDTEAFF. In DNA, the CDR3 is TGTGCCAGCAGCCACGGTAGCGACACTGAAGCTTTCTTT.

The chain links TRBV20-1 to TRBJ2-7, with TRBD1 as a possible D gene (6 bases). This CDR3 is built from 14 residues. The germline gives CDR1 DFQATT, CDR2 SNEGSKA (reference sequence). Here the CDR3 DNA reads TGCAGCGGACAATGGCAGGGGAACATTGGCGAGCAGTACTTC. As protein: CSGQWQGNIGEQYF.

The CDR3 loop is CATSRDPSETQYF. The DNA for the CDR3 is TGTGCCACCAGCAGAGACCCCTCGGAGACCCAGTACTTC. The chain uses TRBV15 and TRBJ2-5; no clear D gene. CDR1 LNHNV and CDR2 YYDKDF come from the germline V gene (reference sequence). Trimming shortened V by 0 bases and J by 5 bases, and 7 bases separated the two germline ends. This CDR3 comprises 13 residues. Together with reference TRBV15 and TRBJ2-5, the CDR3 gives the full variable domain: DAMVIQNPRYQVTQFGKPVTLSCSQTLNHNVMYWYQQKSSQAPKLLFHYYDKDFNNEADTPDNFQSRRPNTSFCFLDIRSPGLGDTAMYLCATSRDPSETQYFGPGTRLLVL.

This sequence joins TRBV19 and TRBJ2-1; no clear D. The CDR3 sequence is 14 residues long. CDR1 is LNHDA and CDR2 is SQIVND in the germline V gene (reference sequence). V shed 3 bases and J shed 3 bases, with 9 bases lying between them. The CDR3 here is CASSIGTVYNEQFF. The CDR3 DNA reads TGTGCCAGTAGTATTGGTACAGTCTACAATGAGCAGTTCTTC.

The V and J genes are TRBV6-5 and TRBJ2-1, with D maybe TRBD2 (5 bases). The germline V and J ends were trimmed by 4 bases and 4 bases, with 17 bases remaining between them. This CDR3 is 16 amino acids long. CDR1 and CDR2 (germline): MNHEY, SVGAGI. The CDR3 region is CASSSHTRFPYNEQFF. The CDR3 nucleotides are TGTGCCAGCAGTTCCCACACTAGGTTCCCTTACAATGAGCAGTTCTTC.

The DNA of the CDR3 is TGCAGCGTTTGGGCGGGCCTGGGAAACTATGGCTACACCTTC. This encodes CSVWAGLGNYGYTF. J is TRBJ1-2 and V is TRBV29-1, with D hard to call. Trimming shortened V by 5 bases and J by 2 bases, and 15 bases separated the two germline ends. Germline V gives CDR1 SQVTM, CDR2 ANQGSEA. CDR3 length equals 14 residues. Drawing the rest from reference TRBV29-1 and TRBJ1-2, the complete variable domain is SAVISQKPSRDICQRGTSLTIQCQVDSQVTMMFWYRQQPGQSLTLIATANQGSEATYESGFVIDKFPISRPNLTFSTLTVSNMSPEDSSIYLCSVWAGLGNYGYTFGSGTRLTVV.

This clonotype has a handful of counts. The chain carries TRBV20-1 and TRBJ2-7, with D maybe TRBD1 (5 bases). This CDR3 is built from 12 residues. Germline V gives CDR1 DFQATT, CDR2 SNEGSKA (reference sequence). With 5 bases removed from V and 5 bases from J, the gap between germline ends came to 13 bases. Here the CDR3 DNA reads TGCAGTGCTTGGGGCCAGTCCCACGAGCAGTACTTC. It encodes CSAWGQSHEQYF.

The CDR3 nucleotides are TGTGCCAGCAGCTTACAAGGCTCTGGAAACACCATATATTTT. Its protein is CASSLQGSGNTIYF. This chain uses TRBV7-2 with TRBJ1-3; no clear D gene. Germline V lookup: CDR1 SGHTA, CDR2 FQGNSA. This CDR3 is 14 amino acids long. V was pared by 2 bases and J by 0 bases, with 5 bases between.

Only a few counts were recorded for this clonotype. The chain uses TRBV25-1 and TRBJ1-2; 8 bases line up with TRBD1. This CDR3 region has 16 residues. CDR1 MGHDK and CDR2 SYGVNS come from the germline V gene. After removal of 1 base from V and 8 bases from J, the junction contained 12 bases not matched to a gene. This CDR3 reads CASSEFKGNRGNGYTF. The CDR3 DNA reads TGTGCCAGCAGTGAATTCAAGGGGAACAGGGGGAACGGCTACACCTTC.

The chain combines TRBV2 with TRBJ2-2; 10 bases fit TRBD1. This CDR3 has 17 amino acids. CDR1 SNHLY and CDR2 FYNNEI come from the germline V gene. V lost 8 bases to trimming and J lost 2 bases; unmatched junction nucleotides: 11. The CDR3 loop is CASGFSGTGVNTGELFF. The DNA for the CDR3 is TGTGCCAGCGGCTTTTCCGGGACAGGGGTTAACACCGGGGAGCTGTTTTTT.

This clonotype has more than one count but fewer than ten. This chain uses TRBV27 with TRBJ1-1; no clear D. The CDR3 sequence is 14 residues long. Trimming removed 7 bases at V and 1 base at J, with 13 bases between. CDR1 MNHEY and CDR2 SMNVEV come from the germline V gene (reference sequence). The CDR3: CASILRTGNTEAFF. CDR3 nucleotide sequence: TGTGCCAGCATACTCCGGACGGGGAACACTGAAGCTTTCTTT.

This sequence joins TRBV20-1 and TRBJ2-1; unclear D gene. The CDR3 sequence is 14 residues long. Germline V lookup: CDR1 DFQATT, CDR2 SNEGSKA (reference sequence). Trimming cost V 4 bases and J 5 bases, with 15 bases left between them. The CDR3 protein is CSANDGGLHNEQFF. CDR3 nucleotides: TGCAGTGCTAATGACGGCGGCCTTCACAATGAGCAGTTCTTC.

The chain employs TRBV6-2 or TRBV6-3 and TRBJ2-7, with 13 bases that match TRBD2. The CDR3 runs to 17 residues. With 5 bases clipped from V and 1 base from J, the junction kept 8 bases outside the gene matches. From germline, CDR1 is MNHEY and CDR2 SVGEGT. The CDR3 sequence is CASSGRSGLAGSYEQYF. The CDR3 nucleotides are TGTGCCAGCAGTGGACGGTCGGGACTAGCGGGATCCTACGAGCAGTACTTC.

This clonotype occurred a few times. The J gene is TRBJ1-5, the V gene TRBV7-9; TRBD1 agrees at 9 bases. V trimming: 4 bases; J trimming: 5 bases; junction bases outside the gene matches: 0. This CDR3 is 13 amino acids long. Germline V lookup: CDR1 SEHNR, CDR2 FQNEAQ (reference sequence). The CDR3: CASSWTGDQPQHF. DNA for the CDR3: TGTGCCAGCAGCTGGACAGGGGATCAGCCCCAGCATTTT. Full variable domain (remainder filled in from reference TRBV7-9 and TRBJ1-5): DTGVSQNPRHKITKRGQNVTFRCDPISEHNRLYWYRQTLGQGPEFLTYFQNEAQLEKSRLLSDRFSAERPKGSFSTLEIQRTEQGDSAMYLCASSWTGDQPQHFGDGTRLSIL.

V gene TRBV20-1 combines with J gene TRBJ1-1; TRBD1 matches at 7 bases. CDR1 and CDR2 from the germline V gene are DFQATT and SNEGSKA (reference sequence). J was trimmed by 3 bases and V by 1 base; bases with no gene match: 2. The CDR3 extends over 13 amino acids. The CDR3 coding sequence is TGCAGTGCTAGAGGACAGGGCCACACTGAAGCTTTCTTT. Residues: CSARGQGHTEAFF.